This T cell receptor beta chain was identified in a study of control samples from healthy donors and cancer patients. Trimming stripped 3 bases from V and 7 bases from J, with 15 bases between. CDR1 is SEHNR, CDR2 FQNEAQ, per germline (reference sequence). This CDR3 has 15 residues. The data were produced by immunoSEQ multiplex PCR, yet TCRdb's version contains in-frame clones alone and is incomplete. This sample has fewer than 95,000 clones, with approximately 86% found just once. Sequencing used blood. This TCR was recovered from a man younger than 40 in good health. The chain joins TRBV7-9 to TRBJ1-4; D perhaps matches TRBD1 (6 bases). CDR3 sequence: CASSLAGAGSEKLFF. For the CDR3, the DNA is TGTGCCAGCAGCTTGGCGGGGGCAGGGAGTGAAAAACTGTTTTTT.